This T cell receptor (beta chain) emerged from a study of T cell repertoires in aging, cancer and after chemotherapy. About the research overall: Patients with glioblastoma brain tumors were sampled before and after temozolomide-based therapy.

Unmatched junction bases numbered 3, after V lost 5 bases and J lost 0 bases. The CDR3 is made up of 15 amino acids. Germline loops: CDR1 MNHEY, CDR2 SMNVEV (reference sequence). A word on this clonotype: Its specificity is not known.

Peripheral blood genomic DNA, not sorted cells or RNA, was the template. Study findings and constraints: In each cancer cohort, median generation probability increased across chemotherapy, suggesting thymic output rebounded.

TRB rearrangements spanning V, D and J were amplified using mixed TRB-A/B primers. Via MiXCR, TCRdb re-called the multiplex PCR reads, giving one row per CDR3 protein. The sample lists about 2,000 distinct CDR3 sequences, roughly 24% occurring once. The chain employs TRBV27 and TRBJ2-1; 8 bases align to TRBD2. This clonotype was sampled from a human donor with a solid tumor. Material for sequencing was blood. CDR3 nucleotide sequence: TGTGCCAGCAGTGTTAGCGGGGACTCCTACAATGAGCAGTTCTTC. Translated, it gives CASSVSGDSYNEQFF.